A selection of T cell receptor beta chains follows, all from one sample in a study of blood T cell repertoires in COVID-19. Here immunoSEQ multiplex PCR was the method, and the copy in TCRdb shows in-frame clones only, minus some. The sample consists of 200,000 to 250,000 clones, around 84% of them appearing once. Sequencing used PBMCs or T cells enriched from blood (not recorded which). The receptors derive from a man aged 25-45 years with acute COVID-19. The CDR3 runs from the conserved cysteine through the conserved F or W. Each record gives: J gene, V gene, D gene, clone size, CDR3 DNA, CDR3 protein. The D gene is left open where the match is weak. Where a row states a size, it is once, few, many or the class of an expanded clone; other rows omit it.

j_call: TRBJ1-1
v_call: TRBV19
d_call: NA
clone_size: NA
cdr3_nt: TGTGCCAGTAGTATGAGTCAGAACACTGAAGCTTTCTTT
cdr3_aa: CASSMSQNTEAFF

j_call: TRBJ2-1
v_call: TRBV7-6
d_call: TRBD1
clone_size: NA
cdr3_nt: TGTGCCAGCAGCTGGTGGGGACAGGAGGACAATGAGCAGTTCTTC
cdr3_aa: CASSWWGQEDNEQFF

j_call: TRBJ1-1
v_call: TRBV9
d_call: TRBD1
clone_size: NA
cdr3_nt: TGTGCCAGCAGCGTACCAGGGCCGACCGAGGGGGCCTACACTGAAGCTTTCTTT
cdr3_aa: CASSVPGPTEGAYTEAFF

j_call: TRBJ2-7
v_call: TRBV24-1
d_call: TRBD1
clone_size: few
cdr3_nt: TGTGCCACCAGTGAAAGGCAGGGGGACCACGAGCAGTACTTC
cdr3_aa: CATSERQGDHEQYF

j_call: TRBJ2-2
v_call: TRBV2
d_call: NA
clone_size: NA
cdr3_nt: TGTGCCAGCAGGGCAGACTCGAACACCGGGGAGCTGTTTTTT
cdr3_aa: CASRADSNTGELFF

j_call: TRBJ1-1
v_call: TRBV19
d_call: NA
clone_size: NA
cdr3_nt: TGTGCCAGCATTAAGGCGGTAGGAGCCTCCGCTGAAGCTTTCTTT
cdr3_aa: CASIKAVGASAEAFF

j_call: TRBJ2-7
v_call: TRBV6-5
d_call: NA
clone_size: NA
cdr3_nt: TGTGCCAGCAGTTACTCTGAGGGTTCCTACGAGCAGTACTTC
cdr3_aa: CASSYSEGSYEQYF

j_call: TRBJ2-6
v_call: TRBV18
d_call: NA
clone_size: NA
cdr3_nt: TGTGCCAGCTCACCAGGGGGCGCTGGGGCCAACGTCCTGACTTTC
cdr3_aa: CASSPGGAGANVLTF

j_call: TRBJ2-3
v_call: TRBV7-3
d_call: TRBD1
clone_size: NA
cdr3_nt: TGTGCCAGCAGCCCCATAGGGACAGGGGGCGCAGATACGCAGTATTTT
cdr3_aa: CASSPIGTGGADTQYF

j_call: TRBJ2-7
v_call: TRBV5-1
d_call: NA
clone_size: NA
cdr3_nt: TGCGCCAGCAGGCCAGGGGTTGAAAGCGAGCAGTACTTC
cdr3_aa: CASRPGVESEQYF

j_call: TRBJ2-3
v_call: TRBV15
d_call: TRBD2
clone_size: NA
cdr3_nt: TGTGCCACCAGCAGAGAAACTAGCGCAGATACGCAGTATTTT
cdr3_aa: CATSRETSADTQYF

j_call: TRBJ2-2
v_call: TRBV12-3/TRBV12-4
d_call: NA
clone_size: NA
cdr3_nt: TGTGCCAGCAGGAAACAGGATTTGGGGGAGCTGTTTTTT
cdr3_aa: CASRKQDLGELFF

j_call: TRBJ1-2
v_call: TRBV19
d_call: NA
clone_size: once
cdr3_nt: TGTGCCAGTAGTATAGTTAGGGGACACGATGGCTACACCTTC
cdr3_aa: CASSIVRGHDGYTF

j_call: TRBJ1-2
v_call: TRBV5-6
d_call: TRBD1
clone_size: NA
cdr3_nt: TGTGCCAGCAGCCCGACAGGGATGGATGGCTACACCTTC
cdr3_aa: CASSPTGMDGYTF

j_call: TRBJ1-4
v_call: TRBV30
d_call: TRBD1
clone_size: NA
cdr3_nt: TGTGCCTGGACCCGACAGGGGGCTGGTGAAAAACTGTTTTTT
cdr3_aa: CAWTRQGAGEKLFF

j_call: TRBJ2-7
v_call: TRBV2
d_call: NA
clone_size: NA
cdr3_nt: TGTGCCAGCAGTGCTCAGGGAAGCTCCTACGAGCAGTACTTC
cdr3_aa: CASSAQGSSYEQYF

j_call: TRBJ2-7
v_call: TRBV2
d_call: TRBD1
clone_size: NA
cdr3_nt: TGTGCCAGTCTCCGGGACAGGGCCTACGAGCAGTACTTC
cdr3_aa: CASLRDRAYEQYF

j_call: TRBJ2-3
v_call: TRBV2
d_call: NA
clone_size: NA
cdr3_nt: TGTGCCAGCATCACTACTCCCACAGATACGCAGTATTTT
cdr3_aa: CASITTPTDTQYF

j_call: TRBJ2-3
v_call: TRBV5-4
d_call: TRBD2
clone_size: NA
cdr3_nt: TGTGCCAGCAGCCGAAGGGCTAGCGGGGCGAGTACCAGCACAGATACGCAGTATTTT
cdr3_aa: CASSRRASGASTSTDTQYF

j_call: TRBJ1-1
v_call: TRBV14
d_call: NA
clone_size: NA
cdr3_nt: TGTGCCAGCAGCCAAGATAAGGGGAGGGGGGTAAACACTGAAGCTTTCTTT
cdr3_aa: CASSQDKGRGVNTEAFF

j_call: TRBJ1-4
v_call: TRBV5-1
d_call: TRBD1
clone_size: NA
cdr3_nt: TGCGCCAGCAGCTTGGCCGGGACAGGGGACGAAAAACTGTTTTTT
cdr3_aa: CASSLAGTGDEKLFF

j_call: TRBJ1-1
v_call: TRBV28
d_call: TRBD1
clone_size: NA
cdr3_nt: TGTGCCAGCAGTAAGGGGACAGTCGGGACTGAAGCTTTCTTT
cdr3_aa: CASSKGTVGTEAFF

j_call: TRBJ1-6
v_call: TRBV3-1/TRBV3-2
d_call: NA
clone_size: NA
cdr3_nt: TGTGCCAGCACCCCAGGCGGGGTAATCAATTCACCCCTCCACTTT
cdr3_aa: CASTPGGVINSPLHF

j_call: TRBJ1-2
v_call: TRBV4-2
d_call: TRBD1
clone_size: once
cdr3_nt: TGTGCCAGCAGCCGAGGACAGGGCTACGGTAATGGCTACACCTTC
cdr3_aa: CASSRGQGYGNGYTF

j_call: TRBJ2-5
v_call: TRBV11-2
d_call: NA
clone_size: NA
cdr3_nt: TGTGCCAGCAGCCGGGGGGCGTACCAAGAGACCCAGTACTTC
cdr3_aa: CASSRGAYQETQYF

j_call: TRBJ1-2
v_call: TRBV11-1
d_call: NA
clone_size: NA
cdr3_nt: TGTGCCAGCAGCTTCTCGGCCGGGGGTTCTGGCTACACCTTC
cdr3_aa: CASSFSAGGSGYTF

j_call: TRBJ2-3
v_call: TRBV24-1
d_call: NA
clone_size: NA
cdr3_nt: TGTGCCACCAGTGATCGAGATACGCAGTATTTT
cdr3_aa: CATSDRDTQYF

j_call: TRBJ1-3
v_call: TRBV6-1
d_call: NA
clone_size: NA
cdr3_nt: TGTGCCAGCAGTGAAGCGTGGCGGGTCTCTGGAAACACCATATATTTT
cdr3_aa: CASSEAWRVSGNTIYF

j_call: TRBJ1-6
v_call: TRBV6-5
d_call: TRBD1
clone_size: NA
cdr3_nt: TGTGCCAGCAAAAGGGTTGGGGACAGACAATCACCCCTCCACTTT
cdr3_aa: CASKRVGDRQSPLHF

j_call: TRBJ2-3
v_call: TRBV19
d_call: NA
clone_size: NA
cdr3_nt: TGTGCCAGTAGTACCAGTGGAGGCGATACGCAGTATTTT
cdr3_aa: CASSTSGGDTQYF

j_call: TRBJ2-7
v_call: TRBV6-5
d_call: TRBD1
clone_size: NA
cdr3_nt: TGTGCCAGCAGCGCCGGGACAGGGGTCCTCTACGAGCAGTACTTC
cdr3_aa: CASSAGTGVLYEQYF

j_call: TRBJ1-6
v_call: TRBV27
d_call: NA
clone_size: NA
cdr3_nt: TGTGCCAGCAGTTCCCCGACAACCTATAATTCACCCCTCCACTTT
cdr3_aa: CASSSPTTYNSPLHF

j_call: TRBJ2-7
v_call: TRBV9
d_call: TRBD2
clone_size: NA
cdr3_nt: TGTGCCAGCAGCCCGGGGGGGGATTTCTCCTACGAGCAGTACTTC
cdr3_aa: CASSPGGDFSYEQYF

j_call: TRBJ1-6
v_call: TRBV7-3
d_call: TRBD1
clone_size: many
cdr3_nt: TGTGCCAGCAGCTTAGGGACAGCCAATTCACCCCTCCACTTT
cdr3_aa: CASSLGTANSPLHF

j_call: TRBJ1-2
v_call: TRBV6-5
d_call: TRBD1
clone_size: NA
cdr3_nt: TGTGCCAGCAGCGGGACAGGATCAAACTATGGCTACACCTTC
cdr3_aa: CASSGTGSNYGYTF

j_call: TRBJ1-1
v_call: TRBV2
d_call: NA
clone_size: NA
cdr3_nt: TGTGCCAGCGGTGCAGGTAGGAACACTGAAGCTTTCTTT
cdr3_aa: CASGAGRNTEAFF

j_call: TRBJ2-7
v_call: TRBV4-1
d_call: NA
clone_size: NA
cdr3_nt: TGCGCCAGCAGCCAAGGGCCGGGGTTAACCTACGAGCAGTACTTC
cdr3_aa: CASSQGPGLTYEQYF

j_call: TRBJ1-2
v_call: TRBV18
d_call: NA
clone_size: NA
cdr3_nt: TGTGCCAGCTCACCAGAACGGACATATGGCTACACCTTC
cdr3_aa: CASSPERTYGYTF

j_call: TRBJ1-6
v_call: TRBV5-1
d_call: TRBD1
clone_size: NA
cdr3_nt: TGCGCCAGCAGCTGGGACAGGGGTGGATCACCCCTCCACTTT
cdr3_aa: CASSWDRGGSPLHF

j_call: TRBJ2-2
v_call: TRBV27
d_call: NA
clone_size: once
cdr3_nt: TGTGCCAGCAGTCGCTTCACCGGCGGGGAGCTGTTTTTT
cdr3_aa: CASSRFTGGELFF

j_call: TRBJ1-1
v_call: TRBV5-4
d_call: NA
clone_size: once
cdr3_nt: TGTGCCAGCAGCCGGGAGGGTGTGGTTTTCACTGAAGCTTTCTTT
cdr3_aa: CASSREGVVFTEAFF

j_call: TRBJ1-4
v_call: TRBV5-5
d_call: NA
clone_size: NA
cdr3_nt: TGTGCCAGCAGCCCATACACAAGGGGTCAGGCAACTAATGAAAAACTGTTTTTT
cdr3_aa: CASSPYTRGQATNEKLFF

j_call: TRBJ2-7
v_call: TRBV20-1
d_call: NA
clone_size: NA
cdr3_nt: TGCAGTGCATATGGCTCCGTGCAGTACTTC
cdr3_aa: CSAYGSVQYF

j_call: TRBJ1-6
v_call: TRBV5-6
d_call: NA
clone_size: few
cdr3_nt: TGTGCCAGCAGCTTCGGAGTTTGGGGGCTTGTAGAAAATTCACCCCTCCACTTT
cdr3_aa: CASSFGVWGLVENSPLHF

j_call: TRBJ2-2
v_call: TRBV6-1
d_call: NA
clone_size: NA
cdr3_nt: TGTGCCAGCAGTGAAATTAGAGCCTCCGGGGAGCTGTTTTTT
cdr3_aa: CASSEIRASGELFF

j_call: TRBJ1-2
v_call: TRBV6-5
d_call: NA
clone_size: NA
cdr3_nt: TGTGCCAGCAGTCCTCCGGGACTGACATCGTGGGGCTACACCTTC
cdr3_aa: CASSPPGLTSWGYTF

j_call: TRBJ1-4
v_call: TRBV11-2
d_call: NA
clone_size: NA
cdr3_nt: TGTGCCAGCAGCTCCCTAAATGAAAAACTGTTTTTT
cdr3_aa: CASSSLNEKLFF

j_call: TRBJ2-1
v_call: TRBV3-1/TRBV3-2
d_call: NA
clone_size: once
cdr3_nt: TGTGCCAGCAGCCTAGGGGGGGGAAATAGGGAGCAGTTCTTC
cdr3_aa: CASSLGGGNREQFF

j_call: TRBJ1-2
v_call: TRBV24-1
d_call: TRBD1
clone_size: NA
cdr3_nt: TGTGCCACCAGTGGCAATGGACAGGCGGGGGGCTACACCTTC
cdr3_aa: CATSGNGQAGGYTF

j_call: TRBJ2-1
v_call: TRBV7-6
d_call: NA
clone_size: NA
cdr3_nt: TGTGCCAGCAGCTTATCAGTCAACAATGAGCAGTTCTTC
cdr3_aa: CASSLSVNNEQFF

j_call: TRBJ1-6
v_call: TRBV6-6
d_call: TRBD1
clone_size: NA
cdr3_nt: TGTGCCAGCAGCCGATATATGGAAACAGGGGCCTATAATTCACCCCTCCACTTT
cdr3_aa: CASSRYMETGAYNSPLHF

j_call: TRBJ2-5
v_call: TRBV5-1
d_call: TRBD2
clone_size: once
cdr3_nt: TGCGCCAGCAGCTTGGGGCTAGCGGGGGGGCCCGAAAAGGAGACCCAGTACTTC
cdr3_aa: CASSLGLAGGPEKETQYF

j_call: TRBJ2-6
v_call: TRBV19
d_call: TRBD2
clone_size: NA
cdr3_nt: TGTGCCAGTAGTACTAGCGGGGCAGCTGGGGCCAACGTCCTGACTTTC
cdr3_aa: CASSTSGAAGANVLTF

j_call: TRBJ2-1
v_call: TRBV12-3/TRBV12-4
d_call: NA
clone_size: NA
cdr3_nt: TGTGCCAGCAGTCCCGGGATCCTCGGGGAGCAGTTCTTC
cdr3_aa: CASSPGILGEQFF